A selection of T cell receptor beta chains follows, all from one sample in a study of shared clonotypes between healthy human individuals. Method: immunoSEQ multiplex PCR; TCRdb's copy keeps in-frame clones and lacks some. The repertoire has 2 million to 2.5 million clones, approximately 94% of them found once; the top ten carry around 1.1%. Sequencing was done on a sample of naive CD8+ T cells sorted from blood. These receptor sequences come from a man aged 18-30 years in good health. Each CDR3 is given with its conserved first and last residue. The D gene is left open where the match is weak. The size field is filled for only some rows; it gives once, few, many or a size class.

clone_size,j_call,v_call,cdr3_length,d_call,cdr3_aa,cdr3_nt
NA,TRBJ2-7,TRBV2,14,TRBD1,CASSGDRGRNEQYF,TGTGCCAGCAGTGGGGACAGGGGACGGAACGAGCAGTACTTC
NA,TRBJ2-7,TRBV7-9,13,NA,CASRGDRAYEQYF,TGTGCCAGCAGAGGGGACCGTGCCTACGAGCAGTACTTC
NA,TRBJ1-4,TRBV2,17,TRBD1,CASSEAREGQGYGKLFF,TGTGCCAGCAGTGAAGCGCGAGAGGGACAGGGTTACGGAAAACTGTTTTTT
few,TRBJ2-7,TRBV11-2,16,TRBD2,CASSLDGPSGAYEQYF,TGTGCCAGCAGCTTAGATGGGCCTAGCGGGGCCTACGAGCAGTACTTC
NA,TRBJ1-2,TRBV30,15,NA,CAWAGRDSSNYGYTF,TGTGCCTGGGCTGGAAGGGATTCCTCTAACTATGGCTACACCTTC
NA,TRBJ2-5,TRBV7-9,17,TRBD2,CASSLVLAGGPGETQYF,TGTGCCAGCAGCTTAGTACTAGCGGGAGGGCCGGGAGAGACCCAGTACTTC
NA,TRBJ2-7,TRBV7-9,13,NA,CASEGADFLKQYF,TGTGCCAGTGAAGGGGCCGATTTTTTAAAGCAGTACTTC
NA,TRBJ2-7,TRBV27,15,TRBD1,CASSTDRGGSYEQYF,TGTGCCAGCAGTACCGACAGGGGCGGCTCCTACGAGCAGTACTTC
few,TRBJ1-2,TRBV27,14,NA,CASSPQGADYGYTF,TGTGCCAGCAGTCCCCAAGGGGCGGACTATGGCTACACCTTC
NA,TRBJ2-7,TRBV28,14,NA,CASSALGVVHEQYF,TGTGCCAGCAGTGCCCTAGGTGTCGTCCACGAGCAGTACTTC
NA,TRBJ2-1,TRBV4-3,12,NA,CASSQDWGEQFF,TGCGCCAGCAGCCAAGATTGGGGTGAGCAGTTCTTC
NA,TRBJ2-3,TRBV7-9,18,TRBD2,CASSLSAASGSSTDTQYF,TGTGCCAGCAGCTTATCGGCTGCTAGCGGATCTAGCACAGATACGCAGTATTTT